This entry features one T cell receptor beta chain sequence. Its antigen is still unknown. This entry comes from a study of T cell repertoires in cytomegalovirus infection. Study context: It was recently identified HLA-C-restricted and well-studied HLA-B-restricted CMV epitopes that the study used. Evidence of both CMV infection and a matching HLA type came from public TCR beta signatures.

CDR3 length: 13 residues. Losses at the gene ends were 1 base for V and 6 bases for J; bases not matched to a gene: 3. From germline, CDR1 is SGHVS and CDR2 FNYEAQ. TCRdb processed the reads anew with MiXCR; each CDR3 protein has one entry. The sample lists a few hundred thousand distinct CDR3 sequences; 40% were seen once. Study outcomes and limitations: Cumulative public TCR beta family frequency identified carriers of CMV plus the relevant HLA. The ex vivo response was dominated by HLA-C-restricted CMV-specific TCR beta clonotypes.

The specimen was cultured PBMCs, collected from culture after CMV antigen stimulation. The clonotype originates from a human donor in good health (CMV status not recorded). Some clones in this sample may be carry-over from other donors' samples. The rearrangement joins TRBV7-6 to TRBJ2-7; 7 bases line up with TRBD2. CDR3 nucleotide sequence: TGTGCCAGCAGCTTAGAGACTAGCTTCGAGCAGTACTTC. Residues: CASSLETSFEQYF. Using reference TRBV7-6 and TRBJ2-7 for the parts outside the CDR3, the full variable domain is GAGVSQSPRYKVTKRGQDVALRCDPISGHVSLYWYRQALGQGPEFLTYFNYEAQQDKSGLPNDRFSAERPEGSISTLTIQRTEQRDSAMYRCASSLETSFEQYFGPGTRLTVT.